A single sample is the source of the 19 T cell receptor beta chains below, sequenced in a study of shared clonotypes between healthy human individuals. Profiling relied on immunoSEQ multiplex PCR, and the TCRdb table lists in-frame clones only, not all of them. The sample has more than 2 million clones; approximately 96% are singletons. The material sequenced was naive CD4+ T cells sorted from blood. The sample's subset: CD45RA+ positively selected. These receptors were taken from a man younger than 35 in good health.

V gene TRBV11-3 combines with J gene TRBJ2-1, with 7 bases identical to TRBD2. The CDR3 length is 15 residues. Trimming cost V 1 base and J 4 bases; bases outside gene matches: 4. Per germline, CDR1 SGHNT and CDR2 YENEEA. CDR3 bases: TGTGCCAGCAGCTTAGGTCGGGAGGCGTACAATGAGCAGTTCTTC. It encodes CASSLGREAYNEQFF.

This clone came up once. This chain connects TRBV6-1 to TRBJ2-3; either TRBD1 or TRBD2 may fit D (6 bases each). Germline CDR1 reads MNHNS; CDR2 reads SASEGT. The CDR3 extends over 15 amino acids. V was pared by 6 bases and J by 4 bases, with 17 bases between. The CDR3 DNA reads TGTGCCAGCAGGGGATGGGGGGCGATCCCAGATACGCAGTATTTT. It encodes CASRGWGAIPDTQYF.

The chain links TRBV10-3 to TRBJ2-1, with D unclear. The CDR3 contains 15 residues. CDR1 and CDR2 from the germline V gene are ENHRY and SYGVKD. V was pared by 10 bases and J by 0 bases, with 16 bases between. DNA of the CDR3: TGTGCCACCGACAAGGGCAGTACCTCCTACAATGAGCAGTTCTTC. It is translated as CATDKGSTSYNEQFF.

The rearrangement uses TRBV5-4 and TRBJ1-1; the D gene is possibly TRBD1 (6 bases). CDR1 is SGHNT, CDR2 YYREEE, per germline (reference sequence). The germline V and J ends were trimmed by 4 bases and 0 bases, with 13 bases remaining between them. The CDR3 loop spans 15 amino acids. The CDR3 DNA reads as TGTGCCAGCAGCACGCGGACAGTAATGAACACTGAAGCTTTCTTT. This encodes CASSTRTVMNTEAFF.

With regard to this clone: The germline gene is not matched at one end of the junction; a read error may be the cause. Here the CDR3 DNA reads TGCAGTGCCAGACAGGGGGCAGACTTT. Its translation: CSARQGADF. The chain carries TRBV20-1 and TRBJ1-1, with 10 bases that match TRBD1. Germline CDR1 and CDR2: DFQATT and SNEGSKA (reference sequence). The CDR3 covers 9 residues.

This rearrangement joins TRBV4-1 to TRBJ1-2, with D hard to call. The ends were cut back, 2 bases at V and 4 bases at J, with 14 bases in the middle. CDR3 length: 15 amino acids. Per the germline V gene, CDR1 is MGHRA and CDR2 is YSYEKL. Written as DNA, the CDR3 is TGCGCCAGCAGCCAACCTAATCGGCAGACCTATGGCTACACCTTC. It translates to CASSQPNRQTYGYTF.

CDR3 residues: CASSQTDPTGGLGYTF. In DNA, the CDR3 is TGTGCCAGCAGCCAAACCGATCCTACAGGGGGCTTGGGCTACACCTTC. The chain carries TRBV7-9 and TRBJ1-2, with 9 positions matching TRBD1. CDR3 size: 16 residues. CDR1 and CDR2 from the germline V gene are SEHNR and FQNEAQ (reference sequence). V trimming: 5 bases; J trimming: 8 bases; junction bases outside the gene matches: 15.

This sequence joins TRBV6-1 and TRBJ2-7; 10 nucleotides line up with TRBD1. Germline V gives CDR1 MNHNS, CDR2 SASEGT. The CDR3 runs to 14 residues. Losses at the gene ends were 6 bases for V and 4 bases for J; bases not matched to a gene: 6. The CDR3 protein is CASREPGQGYEQYF. The CDR3 region has the DNA TGTGCCAGCAGGGAGCCGGGACAGGGGTACGAGCAGTACTTC.

The chain is built from TRBV19 and TRBJ1-1; tentatively, D is TRBD1 (5 bases). Trimming pared 2 bases from V and 3 bases from J, leaving 19 bases between. This CDR3 spans 17 amino acids. Germline CDR1 and CDR2: LNHDA and SQIVND (reference sequence). The CDR3 coding sequence is TGTGCCAGTAGTATACGGCAGGGCTATTACGGGGACACTGAAGCTTTCTTT. Protein: CASSIRQGYYGDTEAFF.

For the CDR3, the DNA is TGCGCCAGCACCGGGACTAGCGGGATCAACAATGAGCAGTTCTTC. Amino acids: CASTGTSGINNEQFF. J is TRBJ2-1 and V is TRBV5-1; 13 bases match TRBD2. This CDR3 comprises 15 residues. Losses at the gene ends were 6 bases for V and 5 bases for J; bases not matched to a gene: 5. Germline V gene sequence: CDR1 SGHRS, CDR2 YFSETQ.

The gene calls are TRBV28 and TRBJ2-3; weak D call: TRBD1 (6 bases). The V end was cut by 6 bases, the J end by 4 bases, with 14 bases between. Per the germline V gene, CDR1 is MDHEN and CDR2 is SYDVKM. This CDR3 spans 14 amino acids. The CDR3 here is CASSPRGGPDTQYF. CDR3 coding DNA: TGTGCCAGCAGCCCCAGGGGTGGTCCAGATACGCAGTATTTT.

V usage is TRBV27 and J usage is TRBJ1-5, with D perhaps matching TRBD1 (5 bases). Between the trimmed V and J ends, which lost 4 bases and 4 bases, there was a span of 8 bases. CDR3 size: 13 residues. The germline CDR1 and CDR2 sequences are MNHEY and SMNVEV (reference sequence). The CDR3, as DNA: TGTGCCAGCAGTTGGGCAGGGAATCAGCCCCAGCATTTT. This codes for CASSWAGNQPQHF.

The chain employs TRBV28 and TRBJ2-3; TRBD2 matches at 7 bases. The CDR3 is 16 residues long. CDR1 and CDR2 (germline): MDHEN, SYDVKM. After removal of 6 bases from V and 1 base from J, the junction contained 10 bases not matched to a gene. The CDR3 protein is CASRPSPGRGTDTQYF. In DNA form, the CDR3 reads TGTGCCAGCAGGCCCAGTCCAGGGAGGGGCACAGATACGCAGTATTTT.

This clone has a single count. The CDR3 nucleotides are TGCCCTGAGGGGGCGAATGAGCAGTTCTTC. Translated: CPEGANEQFF. This chain connects TRBV20-1 to TRBJ2-1; 7 bases line up with TRBD1. CDR3 length equals 10 residues. CDR1 is DFQATT and CDR2 is SNEGSKA in the germline V gene (reference sequence).

The table lists this clone with a few counts. The rearrangement joins TRBV28 to TRBJ2-7, with D tentatively TRBD1 (5 bases). From germline, CDR1 is MDHEN and CDR2 SYDVKM. V was trimmed by 6 bases and J by 2 bases, leaving 14 bases between them. This CDR3 is 14 amino acids long. This chain's CDR3 is CASSRQKGPYEQYF. CDR3 in DNA: TGTGCCAGCAGCCGTCAAAAGGGGCCCTACGAGCAGTACTTC.

The chain employs TRBV18 and TRBJ1-6; 8 bases agree with TRBD1. Germline CDR1 is KGHSH and CDR2 is LQKENI. The CDR3 loop spans 14 amino acids. Losses at the gene ends were 6 bases for V and 9 bases for J; bases not matched to a gene: 7. The CDR3 bases are TGTGCCAGCTCCGACGGACAGGGTGGTTCACCCCTCCACTTT. It codes for CASSDGQGGSPLHF.

With respect to this clone: This specimen includes other DNA sequences encoding the same CDR3. The chain uses TRBV6-5 and TRBJ1-3, with D hard to call. V lost 7 bases, J lost 4 bases, and 5 bases lay in between. CDR3 length: 11 residues. The germline V gene encodes CDR1 MNHEY and CDR2 SVGAGI. CDR3 nucleotides: TGTGCCAGCACTGGGGGAAACACCATATATTTT. This sequence encodes CASTGGNTIYF.

The V call is TRBV5-1, the J call TRBJ2-5, with TRBD1 identical over 8 bases. The V and J ends lost 3 bases and 4 bases, in that order; junction bases with no gene match: 8. The CDR3 runs 15 residues. In germline, CDR1 is SGHRS, CDR2 YFSETQ. The CDR3 region has the DNA TGCGCCAGCAGCTCTGAACAGGGGGGAGCAGAGACCCAGTACTTC. The encoded protein is CASSSEQGGAETQYF.

V and J are TRBV11-1 and TRBJ2-1, with D unclear. This CDR3 comprises 13 residues. CDR1 is SGHAT, CDR2 FQDESV, per germline (reference sequence). Trimming took off 6 bases at V and 6 bases at J, with 12 bases between the two ends. The CDR3 DNA reads as TGTGCCAGCAGGCCGTTGGACCGCAATGAGCAGTTCTTC. Amino acids: CASRPLDRNEQFF. Combining the CDR3 with reference TRBV11-1 and TRBJ2-1 gives the whole variable domain EAEVAQSPRYKITEKSQAVAFWCDPISGHATLYWYRQILGQGPELLVQFQDESVVDDSQLPKDRFSAERLKGVDSTLKIQPAELGDSAMYLCASRPLDRNEQFFGPGTRLTVL.